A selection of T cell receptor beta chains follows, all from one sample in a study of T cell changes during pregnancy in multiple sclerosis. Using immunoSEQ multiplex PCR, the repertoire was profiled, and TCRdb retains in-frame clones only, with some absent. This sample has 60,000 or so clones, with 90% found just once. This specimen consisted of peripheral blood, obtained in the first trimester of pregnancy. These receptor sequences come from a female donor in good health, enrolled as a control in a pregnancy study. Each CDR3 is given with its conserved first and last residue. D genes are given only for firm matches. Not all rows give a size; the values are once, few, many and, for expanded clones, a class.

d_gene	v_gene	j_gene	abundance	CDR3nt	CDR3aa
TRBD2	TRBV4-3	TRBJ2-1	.	TGCGCCAGCAGCCAAGATGGGGCTAGCGGGGGGGCAAATGAGCAGTTCTTC	CASSQDGASGGANEQFF
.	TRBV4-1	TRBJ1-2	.	TGCGCCAGCAGCCAAGACGCGACAGCTCCTTATGGCTACACCTTC	CASSQDATAPYGYTF
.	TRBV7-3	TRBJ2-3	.	TGTGCCAGCAGCTTAATTGGCGGGAGCACAGATACGCAGTATTTT	CASSLIGGSTDTQYF
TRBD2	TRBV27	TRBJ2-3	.	TGTGCCAGCAGTTTGAGGCCGGGACTAAGTAGCACAGATACGCAGTATTTT	CASSLRPGLSSTDTQYF
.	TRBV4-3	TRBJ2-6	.	TGCGCCAGCAGCCCGTCCGCAGGGGAGTCCAACGTCCTGACTTTC	CASSPSAGESNVLTF
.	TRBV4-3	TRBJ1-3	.	TGCGCCAGCAGCCAAGTCTATGCCACGAGCTCTGGAAACACCATATATTTT	CASSQVYATSSGNTIYF
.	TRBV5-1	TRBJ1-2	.	TGCGCCAGCAGCAGAAACAGTGATGGCTACACCTTC	CASSRNSDGYTF
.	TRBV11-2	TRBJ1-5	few	TGTGCCAGCAGCTTAGGTCTCCACAGGTATAGCAATCAGCCCCAGCATTTT	CASSLGLHRYSNQPQHF
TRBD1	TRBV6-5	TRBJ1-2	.	TGTGCCAGCAGTACGATAACGACAGGGGACTATGGCTACACCTTC	CASSTITTGDYGYTF
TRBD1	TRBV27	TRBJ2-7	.	TGTGCCAGCAGTTTCAGCGACAGGGTGGGTGAGCAGTACTTC	CASSFSDRVGEQYF
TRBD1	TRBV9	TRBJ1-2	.	TGTGCCAGCAGCGCATGGACAGGGGGCGTCTATGGCTACACCTTC	CASSAWTGGVYGYTF
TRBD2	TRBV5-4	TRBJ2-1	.	TGTGCCAGCAGCCACAGCGGGGGCTACAATGAGCAGTTCTTC	CASSHSGGYNEQFF
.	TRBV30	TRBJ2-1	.	TGTGCCTGGAGCGTAGCGACAGGCGCTTACAATGAGCAGTTCTTC	CAWSVATGAYNEQFF
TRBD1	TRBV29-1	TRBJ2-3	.	TGCAGCGTTGTCACCTTGAGGGACAGGGGAGATACGCAGTATTTT	CSVVTLRDRGDTQYF
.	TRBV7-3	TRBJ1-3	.	TGTGCCAGCAGCTTAGTTGGGGGAGGCTCTGGAAACACCATATATTTT	CASSLVGGGSGNTIYF
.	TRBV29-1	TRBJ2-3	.	TGCAGCGTTTCCATGGGGCGGGATACGCAGTATTTT	CSVSMGRDTQYF
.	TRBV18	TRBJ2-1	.	TGTGCCAGCTCACGGGACGGGGGTGAGCAGTTCTTC	CASSRDGGEQFF
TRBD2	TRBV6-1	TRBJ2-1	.	TGTGCCAGCCTTATACTAGCGGGGGGTTACAATGAGCAGTTCTTC	CASLILAGGYNEQFF
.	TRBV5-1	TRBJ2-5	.	TGCGCCAGCAGCTACCGGGACCAAGAGACCCAGTACTTC	CASSYRDQETQYF
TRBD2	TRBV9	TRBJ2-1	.	TGTGCCAGCAGCGTACCGGGACTAGCGGGGGGCCTGACTGAGCAGTTCTTC	CASSVPGLAGGLTEQFF
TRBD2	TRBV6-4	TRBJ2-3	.	TGTGCCAGCAGTGACTCGATCGGCGGGGGGGGGACAGATACGCAGTATTTT	CASSDSIGGGGTDTQYF
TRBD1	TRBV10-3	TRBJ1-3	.	TGTGCCCTTGGGAGGACAGGGGGCGCGGAAGGAAACACCATATATTTT	CALGRTGGAEGNTIYF
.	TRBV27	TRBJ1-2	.	TGTGCCAGCAGTTGGGACGGGAGACGCTATGGCTACACCTTC	CASSWDGRRYGYTF
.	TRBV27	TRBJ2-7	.	TGTGCCAGCAGTTTATTTGGCATCTCCTACGAGCAGTACTTC	CASSLFGISYEQYF